This T cell receptor (beta chain) is drawn from a study of T cells in tuberculosis. As for the study in general: The T cells targeted glucose monomycolate, a mycobacterial lipid, via CD1B. Overall study findings and caveats: The stringent gate may have excluded weak CD1B-GMM tetramer binders.

Germline trimming cut 2 bases from V and 2 bases from J; bases unmatched to any gene: 10. This CDR3 is 17 amino acids long. Germline V gives CDR1 SGHTA, CDR2 FQGTGA. Measured with immunoSEQ multiplex PCR; TCRdb has only the in-frame clones, and not every one. Among tens of thousands of clones listed, approximately 90% were seen once. Sorting used thawed, overnight-rested PBMC stained with anti-CD3, a viability dye and GMM-loaded CD1B tetramer. The CD1B tetramers carried C32 glucose monomycolate purified from Rhodococcus equi. CD14-expressing monocytes were removed from PBMC before cryopreservation and sorting. From each donor, some 100,000 tetramer-negative cells were sorted.

The material sequenced was CD1b-GMM tetramer-negative cells sorted from PBMCs. The TCR comes from an adult woman with latent tuberculosis. This rearrangement joins TRBV7-3 to TRBJ2-5; 8 nucleotides line up with TRBD2. The CDR3 DNA is TGTGCCAGCAGCTTAGGCCGGGGGGGGCGAACACAAGAGACCCAGTACTTC. This codes for CASSLGRGGRTQETQYF.